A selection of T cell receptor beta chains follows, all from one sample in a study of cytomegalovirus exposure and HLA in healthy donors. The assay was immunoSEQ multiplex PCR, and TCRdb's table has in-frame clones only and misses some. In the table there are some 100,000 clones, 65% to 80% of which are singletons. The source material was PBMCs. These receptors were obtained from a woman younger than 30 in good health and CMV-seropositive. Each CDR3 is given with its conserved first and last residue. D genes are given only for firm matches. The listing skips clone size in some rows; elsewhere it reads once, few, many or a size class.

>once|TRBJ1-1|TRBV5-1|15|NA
CASSEQTVMNTEAFF
TGCGCCAGCAGCGAGCAGACAGTAATGAACACTGAAGCTTTCTTT
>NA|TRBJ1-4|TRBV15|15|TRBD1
CATSREDREREKLFF
TGTGCCACCAGCAGAGAGGACAGGGAGAGGGAAAAACTGTTTTTT
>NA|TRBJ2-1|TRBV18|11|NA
CASSPGSLQFF
TGTGCCAGCTCACCGGGGAGCTTGCAGTTCTTC
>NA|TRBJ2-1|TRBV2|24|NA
CASSEVGWVEGGGLYQSSYNEQFF
TGTGCCAGCAGTGAAGTGGGGTGGGTGGAGGGGGGGGGCCTTTATCAAAGCTCCTACAATGAGCAGTTCTTC
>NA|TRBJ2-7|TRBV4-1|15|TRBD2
CASSQGGLAGYEQYF
TGCGCCAGCAGCCAAGGCGGACTAGCTGGCTACGAGCAGTACTTC
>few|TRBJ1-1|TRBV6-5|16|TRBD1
CASSSGGAGLDTEAFF
TGTGCCAGCAGTTCAGGGGGCGCGGGTTTGGACACTGAAGCTTTCTTT
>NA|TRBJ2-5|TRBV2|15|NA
CASSDRRASQETQYF
TGTGCCAGCAGTGATCGGCGGGCCAGTCAAGAGACCCAGTACTTC
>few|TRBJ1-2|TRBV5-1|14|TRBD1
CASSLRQGSYGYTF
TGCGCCAGCAGCCTAAGACAGGGGAGCTATGGCTACACCTTC
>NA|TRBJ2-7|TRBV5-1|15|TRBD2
CASSGLAGGPGEQYF
TGCGCCAGCAGTGGACTAGCGGGAGGGCCCGGCGAGCAGTACTTC
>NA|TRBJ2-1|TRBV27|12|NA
CASSLQGNEQFF
TGTGCCAGCAGCCTGCAGGGGAATGAGCAGTTCTTC
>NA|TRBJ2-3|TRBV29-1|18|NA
CSVEGYLEIRISTDTQYF
TGCAGCGTTGAAGGATATCTAGAGATTCGAATTAGCACAGATACGCAGTATTTT
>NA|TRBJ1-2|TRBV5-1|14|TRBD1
CASSSTGESYVYTF
TGCGCCAGCAGCTCGACAGGGGAGAGCTATGTCTACACCTTC
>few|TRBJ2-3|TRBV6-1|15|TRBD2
CASSGLAGGPDTQYF
TGTGCCAGCAGTGGACTAGCGGGGGGGCCAGATACGCAGTATTTT
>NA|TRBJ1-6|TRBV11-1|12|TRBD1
CASGTADSPLHF
TGTGCCAGCGGGACAGCGGATTCACCCCTCCACTTT
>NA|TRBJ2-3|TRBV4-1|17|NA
CASSQESFGGRGDTQYF
TGCGCCAGCAGCCAAGAGAGCTTTGGGGGAAGGGGGGATACGCAGTATTTT
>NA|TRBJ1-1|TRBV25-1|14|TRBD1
CASSAGQANTEAFF
TGTGCCAGCAGTGCGGGACAGGCGAACACTGAAGCTTTCTTT
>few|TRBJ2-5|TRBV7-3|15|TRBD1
CASSLLAGGGETQYF
TGTGCCAGCAGCTTACTCGCAGGGGGTGGGGAGACCCAGTACTTC
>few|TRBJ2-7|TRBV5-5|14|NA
CASSLVGTHYEQYF
TGTGCCAGCAGCTTGGTCGGGACACATTACGAGCAGTACTTC